Listed below are T cell receptor beta chains from one sample, sequenced in a study of CD8 T cells in ankylosing spondylitis. Using its own MiXCR run on the 5' RACE reads, TCRdb lists one record per CDR3 protein. The sample includes about 220,000 distinct CDR3 sequences, around 16% of them seen just once. The specimen sequenced was blood, either unsorted or a sorted T cell fraction (not recorded which). The receptors were sampled from a male donor with ankylosing spondylitis. Each CDR3 is given with its conserved first and last residue. A D gene is named only where the DNA matches it firmly. Clone size, where shown, is once, few, many, or a class for clones that have expanded.

J,D,size,V,CDR3,DNA
TRBJ1-1,.,.,TRBV19,CASSTDGETEAFF,TGTGCCAGTAGTACCGATGGTGAAACTGAAGCTTTCTTT
TRBJ1-6,TRBD1,once,TRBV5-5,CASSLGTAENSPLHF,TGTGCCAGCAGCCTAGGGACAGCTGAAAATTCACCCCTCCACTTT
TRBJ2-1,.,.,TRBV4-3,CASSQDTGSSYNEQFF,TGCGCCAGCAGCCAAGACACAGGGAGCTCCTACAATGAGCAGTTCTTC
TRBJ1-2,.,.,TRBV12-3/TRBV12-4,CASSTRREEVDGYTF,TGTGCCAGCAGTACCCGGCGAGAGGAAGTGGATGGCTACACCTTC
TRBJ2-2,TRBD1,few,TRBV7-7,CASSPAQGAPGELFF,TGTGCTAGCAGCCCAGCACAGGGGGCGCCCGGGGAGCTGTTTTTT
TRBJ2-2,.,many,TRBV4-2,CASSQGAGSELLFF,TGTGCCAGCAGCCAAGGTGCCGGGAGTGAGTTGCTGTTTTTT
TRBJ1-3,.,many,TRBV12-3/TRBV12-4,CASSITPSGNTIYF,TGTGCCAGCAGTATCACTCCCTCTGGAAACACCATATATTTT
TRBJ2-5,.,few,TRBV28,CASSFNSFQETQYF,TGTGCCAGCAGTTTTAATAGTTTCCAAGAGACCCAGTACTTC
TRBJ2-5,TRBD1,many,TRBV7-9,CASSGPDREVETQYF,TGTGCCAGCAGCGGGCCTGACAGGGAAGTGGAGACCCAGTACTTC
TRBJ2-1,TRBD2,.,TRBV7-3,CASSTGLAGGGLNEQFF,TGTGCCAGCAGCACGGGACTAGCGGGAGGGGGGTTGAATGAGCAGTTCTTC
TRBJ2-3,.,.,TRBV5-6,CASSLGGLFNYLDTQYF,TGTGCCAGCAGCTTGGGTGGCCTCTTTAACTATCTAGATACGCAGTATTTT
TRBJ2-7,TRBD2,many,TRBV27,CASSLSGGSYEQYF,TGTGCCAGCAGTTTGTCCGGGGGGAGCTACGAGCAGTACTTC
TRBJ1-1,.,few,TRBV14,CASSRDLNTEAFF,TGTGCCAGCAGCCGGGATTTGAACACTGAAGCTTTCTTT
TRBJ2-1,TRBD2,.,TRBV12-3/TRBV12-4,CASNSNLAGGLHNEQFF,TGTGCCAGCAATTCGAATTTAGCGGGAGGCCTGCACAATGAGCAGTTCTTC
TRBJ1-1,.,few,TRBV27,CASSLGHPNQAFF,TGTGCCAGCAGTTTGGGACACCCTAATCAAGCTTTCTTT
TRBJ1-1,TRBD1,.,TRBV25-1,CASSETTGGEAFF,TGTGCCAGCAGTGAGACCACAGGGGGCGAAGCTTTCTTT
TRBJ2-2,.,.,TRBV7-6,CASSTEFGTGELFF,TGTGCCAGCAGCACGGAGTTTGGGACCGGGGAGCTGTTTTTT
TRBJ1-1,.,few,TRBV20-1,CSARDLRGLDTEAFF,TGCAGTGCTAGAGATCTACGCGGGTTGGACACTGAAGCTTTCTTT
TRBJ2-7,.,.,TRBV4-2,CASSQGESEAYEQYF,TGTGCCAGCAGCCAAGGGGAGTCGGAGGCCTACGAGCAGTACTTC
TRBJ1-1,TRBD1,.,TRBV11-3,CASSPRTGANTEAFF,TGTGCCAGCAGCCCTCGGACAGGGGCGAACACTGAAGCTTTCTTT
TRBJ2-7,TRBD1,many,TRBV27,CASRTGSYEQYF,TGTGCCAGCAGGACAGGGTCCTACGAGCAGTACTTC
TRBJ2-5,TRBD2,few,TRBV27,CASSPGLAESQYF,TGTGCCAGCAGTCCCGGACTAGCGGAAAGCCAGTACTTC
TRBJ1-1,.,many,TRBV4-1,CASSQESKAAGNTEAFF,TGCGCCAGCAGCCAAGAGAGTAAAGCGGCGGGGAACACTGAAGCTTTCTTT
TRBJ2-3,.,.,TRBV3-1,CASSQVLRGSTDTQYF,TGTGCCAGCAGCCAAGTCCTAAGGGGTAGCACAGATACGCAGTATTTT
TRBJ2-3,.,few,TRBV5-1,CASSLVAASTDTQYF,TGCGCCAGCAGCTTGGTCGCGGCTAGCACAGATACGCAGTATTTT
TRBJ2-3,TRBD2,few,TRBV12-3/TRBV12-4,CASSPGTSGSGGTDTQYF,TGTGCCAGCAGTCCAGGGACTAGCGGGAGTGGCGGCACAGATACGCAGTATTTT
TRBJ2-5,.,few,TRBV7-8,CASTPGVKEPREETQYF,TGTGCCAGCACCCCCGGGGTGAAGGAACCCCGGGAGGAGACCCAGTACTTC
TRBJ1-1,.,.,TRBV7-9,CASSLAGWVTEAFF,TGTGCCAGCAGCTTAGCGGGATGGGTCACTGAAGCTTTCTTT
TRBJ2-5,.,.,TRBV14,CASSQLTDSKETQYF,TGTGCCAGCAGCCAACTTACGGACAGTAAAGAGACCCAGTACTTC
TRBJ2-7,.,many,TRBV12-3/TRBV12-4,CASSFRGATYEQYF,TGTGCCAGCAGTTTCCGCGGGGCTACCTACGAGCAGTACTTC
TRBJ2-7,.,few,TRBV28,CASSLWAELGYEQYF,TGTGCCAGCAGCCTTTGGGCGGAGTTAGGCTACGAGCAGTACTTC
TRBJ2-7,.,few,TRBV11-2,CASSLTAREQYF,TGTGCCAGCAGCTTGACGGCACGAGAGCAGTACTTC